The T cell receptor beta chain described here comes from a study of T-cell reconstitution after alpha-beta-depleted transplantation in children. A library of TCRbeta sequences, prepared with unique molecular identifiers, was generated. One entry per CDR3 protein, called by TCRdb with MiXCR from the PCR reads. The sample has 200,000 to 250,000 distinct CDR3 sequences; roughly 11% are singletons. The CDR3 has 12 residues. The germline V gene encodes CDR1 GTSNPN and CDR2 SVGIG (reference sequence). V dropped 2 bases and J dropped 6 bases, with 10 bases sitting between them. Study-level points and caveats: About two months after transplant, alpha-beta T cells reportedly came from several hundred expanded graft clones. The authors attributed T-cell counts and diversity one year after transplant mostly to newly produced T cells. At day 60, the high TCRbeta diversity found in some patients originated from recipient T cells and thymic progenitors that had survived.

A note on this clonotype: Its antigen is not known.

Specimen: PBMCs, collected before TCRalphabeta/CD19-depleted stem cell transplant. This TCR was sampled from a child younger than two with acute myeloid leukemia, due to receive a stem cell transplant. The chain is built from TRBV30 and TRBJ1-1; D not certain. The CDR3 sequence: CAWSFGSAEAFF. CDR3 sequence (DNA): TGTGCCTGGAGTTTCGGGAGCGCTGAAGCTTTCTTT.